This record looks at one T cell receptor (beta chain) sequence and its context. The antigen remains unidentified. Method: immunoSEQ multiplex PCR; TCRdb's copy keeps in-frame clones and lacks some. The data contain 150,000 to 200,000 clones, under 95% of them seen just once; the ten biggest clones take up around 1.3%. This specimen belongs to a study of T cell responses to AZD1222 COVID-19 vaccine. Study-wide results and limits: Following two doses of AZD1222, Spike-specific TCR breadth and depth rose. Regions 160-218 and 743-854 dominated among vaccine-associated CD4 TCRs spanning spike. There were mostly white British donors and more females than males, and clonal diversity was possibly underestimated. A reported finding is that nearly half of spike-specific TCRs target unmutated variant regions.

The source is an adult in good health. The specimen comprised peripheral blood, sampled on day 0 of AZD1222 vaccination.

CDR3 bases: TGTGCCAGCACCCCTTCCCGGGGGGGGCAGCTCACTGAAGCTTTCTTT. Translated, it gives CASTPSRGGQLTEAFF. The chain employs TRBV6-2 or TRBV6-3 and TRBJ1-1; possibly TRBD1 for D (6 bases). V was trimmed by 7 bases and J by 4 bases, leaving 22 bases between them. The CDR3 spans 16 residues. Germline lookup yields CDR1 MNHEY and CDR2 SVGEGT.